This T cell receptor beta chain was captured by sequencing in a study of cytomegalovirus exposure and HLA in healthy donors. Study as a whole: Among the 300 to 500 donors who were genotyped, about 84% fell in the genetic ancestry cluster that is associated with self-reported Caucasian donors.

On this clone itself: Its antigen is not known.

Amplification used 60 Vbeta primers and 13 Jbeta primers. Sequencing was performed with immunoSEQ multiplex PCR; in TCRdb, only in-frame clones are kept and a portion is missing. This sample has more than 65,000 clones, with around 74% found just once. Looked up from germline, CDR1 is ENHRY and CDR2 is SYGVKD. The junction had 11 bases not matched to a gene; V was cut back by 6 bases and J by 4 bases. CDR3 length: 16 amino acids. Study observations and caveats: A later analysis reportedly identified an Asian-associated ancestry cluster as carrying fewer N-insertions than the approximately 670-donor mean. Specific recognition of CMV antigens was confirmed in vitro for a few chains (all CMV-associated). CMV serostatus was the sole immune exposure information available.

The V and J genes are TRBV10-3 and TRBJ1-5; TRBD1 matches 8 bases. This receptor was taken from a woman aged 50 to 60 in good health and CMV-seropositive. The sequencing input was PBMCs. The CDR3 is CAISTGGATGNQPQHF. In DNA, the CDR3 is TGTGCCATCAGCACAGGGGGGGCAACTGGAAATCAGCCCCAGCATTTT.